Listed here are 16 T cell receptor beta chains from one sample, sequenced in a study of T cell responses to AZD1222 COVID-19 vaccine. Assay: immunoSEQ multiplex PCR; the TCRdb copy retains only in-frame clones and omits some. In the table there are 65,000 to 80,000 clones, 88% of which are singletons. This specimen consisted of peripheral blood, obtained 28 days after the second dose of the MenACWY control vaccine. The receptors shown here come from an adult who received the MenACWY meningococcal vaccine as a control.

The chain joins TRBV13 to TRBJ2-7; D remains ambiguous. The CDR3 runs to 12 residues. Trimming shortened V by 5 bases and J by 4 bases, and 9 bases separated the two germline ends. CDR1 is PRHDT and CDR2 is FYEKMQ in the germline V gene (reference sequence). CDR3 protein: CASSMQKYEQYF. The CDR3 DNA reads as TGTGCCAGCAGCATGCAAAAGTACGAGCAGTACTTC.

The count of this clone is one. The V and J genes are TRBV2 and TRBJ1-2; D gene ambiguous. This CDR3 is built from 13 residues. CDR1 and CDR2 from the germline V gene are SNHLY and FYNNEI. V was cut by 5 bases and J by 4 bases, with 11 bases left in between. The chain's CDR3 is CASSQTEGYGYTF. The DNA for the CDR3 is TGTGCCAGCAGTCAGACGGAGGGCTATGGCTACACCTTC.

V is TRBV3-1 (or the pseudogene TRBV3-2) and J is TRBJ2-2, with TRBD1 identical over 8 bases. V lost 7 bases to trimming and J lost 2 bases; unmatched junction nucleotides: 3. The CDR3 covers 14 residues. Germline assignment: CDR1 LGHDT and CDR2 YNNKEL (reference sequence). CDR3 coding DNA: TGTGCCAGCACGGACAGGGTTAACACCGGGGAGCTGTTTTTT. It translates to CASTDRVNTGELFF.

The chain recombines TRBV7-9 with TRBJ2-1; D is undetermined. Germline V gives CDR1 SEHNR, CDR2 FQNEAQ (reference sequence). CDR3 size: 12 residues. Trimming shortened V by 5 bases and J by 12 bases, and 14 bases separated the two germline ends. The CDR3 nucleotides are TGTGCCAGCAGCGTACCAGGAATTGGGCAGTTCTTC. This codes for CASSVPGIGQFF.

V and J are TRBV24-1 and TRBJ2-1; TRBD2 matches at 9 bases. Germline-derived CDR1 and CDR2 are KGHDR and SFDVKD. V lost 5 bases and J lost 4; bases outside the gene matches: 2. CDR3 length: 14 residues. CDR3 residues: CATSAAGGYNEQFF. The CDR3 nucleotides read TGTGCCACCAGTGCGGCGGGGGGGTACAATGAGCAGTTCTTC.

The CDR3 reads CASSRAGTPHYNSPLHF. The CDR3 coding sequence is TGTGCCAGCAGCCGAGCCGGGACACCCCACTATAATTCACCCCTCCACTTT. The chain links TRBV11-2 to TRBJ1-6, with a tentative D call TRBD1 (6 bases). Germline CDR1 reads SGHAT; CDR2 reads FQNNGV. The CDR3 sequence is 17 residues long. V lost 5 bases, J lost 3 bases, and 17 bases lay in between.

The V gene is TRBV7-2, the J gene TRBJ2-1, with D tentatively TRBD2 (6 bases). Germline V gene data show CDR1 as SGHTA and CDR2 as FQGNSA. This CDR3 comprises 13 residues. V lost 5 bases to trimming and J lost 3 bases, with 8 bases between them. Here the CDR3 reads CASSGTGYNEQFF. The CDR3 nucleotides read TGTGCCAGCAGCGGGACTGGCTACAATGAGCAGTTCTTC. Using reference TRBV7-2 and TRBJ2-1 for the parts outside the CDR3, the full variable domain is GAGVSQSPSNKVTEKGKDVELRCDPISGHTALYWYRQSLGQGLEFLIYFQGNSAPDKSGLPSDRFSAERTGGSVSTLTIQRTQQEDSAVYLCASSGTGYNEQFFGPGTRLTVL.

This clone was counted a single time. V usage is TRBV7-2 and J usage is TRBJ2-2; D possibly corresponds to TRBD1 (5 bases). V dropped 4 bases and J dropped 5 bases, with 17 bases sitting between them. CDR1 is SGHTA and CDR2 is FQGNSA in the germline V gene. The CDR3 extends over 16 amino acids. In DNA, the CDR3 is TGTGCCAGCAGCTGGCAGGCGACAGCCTATACCGGGGAGCTGTTTTTT. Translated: CASSWQATAYTGELFF.

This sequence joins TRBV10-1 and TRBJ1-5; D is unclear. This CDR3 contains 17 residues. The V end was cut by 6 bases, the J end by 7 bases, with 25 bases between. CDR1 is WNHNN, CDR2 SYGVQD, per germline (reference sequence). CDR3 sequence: CASSTKNSGRPRQPQHF. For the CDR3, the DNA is TGCGCCAGCAGCACCAAGAACAGCGGTAGGCCAAGACAGCCCCAGCATTTT.

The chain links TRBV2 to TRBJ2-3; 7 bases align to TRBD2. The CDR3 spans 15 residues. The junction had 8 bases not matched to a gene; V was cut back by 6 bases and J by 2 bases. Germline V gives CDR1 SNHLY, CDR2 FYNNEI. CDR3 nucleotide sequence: TGTGCCAGCAGCCCACTAGCGTCTGTCACAGATACGCAGTATTTT. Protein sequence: CASSPLASVTDTQYF.

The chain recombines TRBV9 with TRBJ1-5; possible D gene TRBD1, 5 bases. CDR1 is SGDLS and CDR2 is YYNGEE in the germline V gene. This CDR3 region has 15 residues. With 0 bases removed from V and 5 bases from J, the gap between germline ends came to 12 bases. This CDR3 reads CASSVGPGLDQPQHF. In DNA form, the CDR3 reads TGTGCCAGCAGCGTAGGGCCAGGGTTGGATCAGCCCCAGCATTTT.

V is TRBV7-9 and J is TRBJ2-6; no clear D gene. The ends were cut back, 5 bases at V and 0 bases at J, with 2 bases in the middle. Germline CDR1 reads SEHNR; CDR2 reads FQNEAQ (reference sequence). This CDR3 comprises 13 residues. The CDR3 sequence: CASSNSGANVLTF. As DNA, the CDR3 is TGTGCCAGCAGCAACTCTGGGGCCAACGTCCTGACTTTC.

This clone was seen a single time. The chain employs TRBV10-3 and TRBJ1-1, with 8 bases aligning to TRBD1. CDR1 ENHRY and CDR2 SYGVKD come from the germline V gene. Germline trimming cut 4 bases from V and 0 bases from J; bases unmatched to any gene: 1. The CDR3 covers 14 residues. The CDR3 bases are TGTGCCATCAGTGGGACAGGGATGAACACTGAAGCTTTCTTT. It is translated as CAISGTGMNTEAFF.

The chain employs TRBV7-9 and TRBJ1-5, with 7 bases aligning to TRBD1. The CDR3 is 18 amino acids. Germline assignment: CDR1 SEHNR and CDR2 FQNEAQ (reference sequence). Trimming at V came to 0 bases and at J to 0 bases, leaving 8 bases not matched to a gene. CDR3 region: CASSLAQGGGRSNQPQHF. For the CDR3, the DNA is TGTGCCAGCAGCTTAGCGCAGGGGGGAGGGCGTAGCAATCAGCCCCAGCATTTT.

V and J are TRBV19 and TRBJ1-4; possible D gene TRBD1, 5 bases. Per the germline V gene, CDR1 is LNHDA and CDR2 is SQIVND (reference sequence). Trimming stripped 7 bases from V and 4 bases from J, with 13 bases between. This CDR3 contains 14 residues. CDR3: CASIGRQHNEKLFF. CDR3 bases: TGTGCCAGTATCGGTCGACAGCATAATGAAAAACTGTTTTTT.

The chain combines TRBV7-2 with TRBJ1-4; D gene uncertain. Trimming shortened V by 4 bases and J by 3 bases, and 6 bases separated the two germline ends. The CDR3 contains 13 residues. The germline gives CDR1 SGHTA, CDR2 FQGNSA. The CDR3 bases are TGTGCCAGCAGCTCCCCTCCTAATGAAAAACTGTTTTTT. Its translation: CASSSPPNEKLFF.